The 9 T cell receptor beta chains presented below share a single source sample, sequenced in a study of blood T cell repertoires in COVID-19. The protocol was immunoSEQ multiplex PCR, while the TCRdb copy is restricted to in-frame clones and leaves out a portion. The sample contains over 150,000 clones, 70% to 85% of which appear only once. The material sequenced was peripheral blood. Receptor source: a woman aged 55-70 years with acute or convalescent COVID-19.

The chain has TRBV7-3 and TRBJ2-3; the match to TRBD1 covers 7 bases. Germline assignment: CDR1 SGHTA and CDR2 FQGTGA. Trimming took 6 bases from V and 4 from J; bases not matched to a gene: 7. The CDR3 is made up of 14 amino acids. CDR3 sequence: CASRRRQGADTQYF. The CDR3 region has the DNA TGTGCCAGCAGACGGAGACAGGGAGCAGATACGCAGTATTTT. The complete variable domain, with remaining parts taken from reference TRBV7-3 and TRBJ2-3, reads GAGVSQTPSNKVTEKGKYVELRCDPISGHTALYWYRQSLGQGPEFLIYFQGTGAADDSGLPNDRFFAVRPEGSVSTLKIQRTERGDSAVYLCASRRRQGADTQYFGPGTRLTVL.

The genes are TRBV24-1 and TRBJ2-3, with D unclear. The germline V gene encodes CDR1 KGHDR and CDR2 SFDVKD. This CDR3 spans 15 amino acids. V shed 0 bases and J shed 1 base, with 7 bases lying between them. CDR3 bases: TGTGCCACCAGTGATTTGGGAGACGGCACAGATACGCAGTATTTT. Translated, it gives CATSDLGDGTDTQYF.

This chain joins TRBV6-4 and TRBJ2-2; weak D call: TRBD2 (5 bases). V gave up 2 bases and J gave up 6 bases, with 13 bases separating them. There are 15 residues in the CDR3. The germline gives CDR1 MRHNA, CDR2 SNTAGT. The CDR3 sequence: CASSDVLAQSGELFF. CDR3 sequence (DNA): TGTGCCAGCAGTGACGTCCTAGCCCAGTCCGGGGAGCTGTTTTTT.

The sample holds one count of this clone. This chain joins TRBV28 and TRBJ1-4; TRBD1 might be the D (5 bases). The ends were cut back, 6 bases at V and 8 bases at J, with 16 bases in the middle. Germline loops: CDR1 MDHEN, CDR2 SYDVKM. This CDR3 is built from 14 residues. This chain's CDR3 is CASRAGGLGEKLFF. The CDR3 DNA sequence: TGTGCCAGCAGGGCCGGGGGACTCGGCGAAAAACTGTTTTTT.

This clone was seen once. The chain links TRBV3-1 (or the pseudogene TRBV3-2) to TRBJ1-1; D remains ambiguous. Trimming shortened V by 0 bases and J by 6 bases, and 8 bases separated the two germline ends. The length of the CDR3 is 13 residues. CDR1 and CDR2 (germline): LGHDT, YNNKEL (reference sequence). CDR3 nucleotides: TGTGCCAGCAGCCAAGAAGGCGGGGCTGAAGCTTTCTTT. This gives the protein CASSQEGGAEAFF.

V and J are TRBV5-1 and TRBJ1-4; 9 bases match TRBD1. The germline CDR1 and CDR2 sequences are SGHRS and YFSETQ. The length of the CDR3 is 15 residues. V was pared by 1 base and J by 6 bases, with 4 bases of the junction left unmatched. The CDR3 region is CASSLRTGADEKLFF. Here the CDR3 DNA reads TGCGCCAGCAGCTTGCGGACAGGGGCGGATGAAAAACTGTTTTTT. Based on the CDR3 plus reference TRBV5-1 and TRBJ1-4, the full variable domain is KAGVTQTPRYLIKTRGQQVTLSCSPISGHRSVSWYQQTPGQGLQFLFEYFSETQRNKGNFPGRFSGRQFSNSRSEMNVSTLELGDSALYLCASSLRTGADEKLFFGSGTQLSVL.

V is TRBV2 and J is TRBJ1-1, with 8 nucleotides matching TRBD1. Germline V gene data show CDR1 as SNHLY and CDR2 as FYNNEI. The V segment lost 8 bases and the J segment 4 bases; nucleotides outside the gene matches: 9. This CDR3 is built from 14 residues. The CDR3 loop reads CASCWTGKSTEAFF. The CDR3 region has the DNA TGTGCCAGCTGTTGGACAGGGAAAAGCACTGAAGCTTTCTTT.

Only a few counts were recorded for this clone. This chain joins TRBV5-1 and TRBJ2-1; 9 bases agree with TRBD2. The V gene end was trimmed by 2 bases and the J gene end by 6 bases; junction bases not matched to a gene: 12. In germline, CDR1 is SGHRS, CDR2 YFSETQ. The length of the CDR3 is 17 residues. The CDR3 reads CASSFGIAGDLINEQFF. CDR3 nucleotides: TGCGCCAGCAGCTTTGGAATAGCGGGGGACCTTATCAATGAGCAGTTCTTC.

The chain uses TRBV7-3 and TRBJ2-1; D uncertain. Germline loops: CDR1 SGHTA, CDR2 FQGTGA. The CDR3 is 13 amino acids. Deletions cut 2 bases from V and 7 bases from J, with 9 bases between. The CDR3 sequence is CASSLGGPNEQFF. CDR3 nucleotide sequence: TGTGCCAGCAGCTTAGGCGGCCCGAATGAGCAGTTCTTC.